The rows below give T cell receptor beta chains drawn from one sample of a study of cytomegalovirus exposure and HLA in healthy donors. The protocol was immunoSEQ multiplex PCR, while the TCRdb copy is restricted to in-frame clones and leaves out a portion. Here the sample spans approximately 80,000 clones, roughly 93% being singletons. The sequencing sample was made of PBMCs. These receptors originate from a woman in her thirties in good health and CMV-seronegative. Both conserved end residues are part of each CDR3. A D gene is named only where the DNA matches it firmly. Clone sizes are given selectively: once, few, many, or a class where the clone is expanded.

V gene	clone size	J gene	CDR3 length	D gene	CDR3 protein	CDR3 DNA
TRBV5-1	NA	TRBJ1-2	14	TRBD1	CASSPADRAYGYTF	TGCGCCAGCAGCCCCGCGGACAGGGCGTATGGCTACACCTTC
TRBV18	once	TRBJ2-7	14	NA	CASSPPSFNYEQYF	TGTGCCAGCTCACCACCCTCTTTTAACTACGAGCAGTACTTC
TRBV7-8	NA	TRBJ2-7	17	TRBD2	CASSPLSGTSGSSPQYF	TGTGCCAGCAGCCCCTTAAGTGGGACTAGCGGGAGTAGTCCGCAGTACTTC
TRBV9	NA	TRBJ2-1	15	TRBD2	CASSEGTSGSVEQFF	TGTGCCAGCAGCGAAGGGACTAGCGGGTCTGTTGAGCAGTTCTTC
TRBV9	NA	TRBJ2-1	16	TRBD2	CASSVATSGRFNEQFF	TGTGCCAGCAGCGTAGCCACTAGCGGGAGGTTCAATGAGCAGTTCTTC
TRBV28	NA	TRBJ1-1	12	NA	CASRKTTGRAFF	TGTGCCAGCAGGAAGACGACAGGCAGAGCTTTCTTT
TRBV18	NA	TRBJ2-7	14	TRBD1	CASSPPGQDYEQYF	TGTGCCAGCTCACCCCCGGGACAGGACTACGAGCAGTACTTC
TRBV10-3	NA	TRBJ1-4	13	NA	CAIGPRQNEKLFF	TGTGCCATCGGCCCACGTCAGAATGAAAAACTGTTTTTT
TRBV6-1	NA	TRBJ2-1	15	TRBD2	CASSEQRGSYNEQFF	TGTGCCAGCAGTGAACAGCGGGGATCCTACAATGAGCAGTTCTTC
TRBV4-1	NA	TRBJ2-1	17	TRBD1	CASSQERQGVVYNEQFF	TGCGCCAGCAGCCAAGAACGACAGGGGGTGGTCTACAATGAGCAGTTCTTC
TRBV7-2	NA	TRBJ1-6	16	NA	CASSQWTGILIFPLHF	TGTGCCAGCAGCCAGTGGACCGGGATCCTTATTTTTCCCCTCCACTTT
TRBV7-2	NA	TRBJ2-1	13	TRBD2	CASRRLADNEQFF	TGTGCCAGCCGACGACTAGCGGACAATGAGCAGTTCTTC
TRBV30	NA	TRBJ2-5	14	NA	CAWAHGGPQETQYF	TGTGCCTGGGCCCACGGGGGTCCCCAAGAGACCCAGTACTTC
TRBV13	NA	TRBJ2-1	14	NA	CASSLSTVTNEQFF	TGTGCCAGCAGCTTAAGTACGGTAACCAATGAGCAGTTCTTC
TRBV7-8	NA	TRBJ2-5	14	TRBD1	CATYRDRGLETQYF	TGTGCCACCTACCGGGACAGGGGGCTAGAGACCCAGTACTTC
TRBV28	NA	TRBJ1-3	15	NA	CASSSTFRPGNTIYF	TGTGCCAGCAGTTCGACATTCCGTCCGGGAAACACCATATATTTT
TRBV6-1	NA	TRBJ2-1	17	TRBD1	CASSARTDRGPYNEQFF	TGTGCCAGCAGTGCGAGAACGGACAGGGGGCCCTACAATGAGCAGTTCTTC
TRBV7-6	NA	TRBJ2-4	21	TRBD1	CASSFSAPGTGAQLAKNIQYF	TGTGCCAGCAGCTTTAGCGCGCCGGGGACAGGGGCACAACTAGCCAAAAACATTCAGTACTTC
TRBV10-2	NA	TRBJ1-1	18	TRBD1	CASSETTTLRGRGTEAFF	TGCGCCAGCAGTGAGACCACGACTCTCAGGGGGCGTGGCACTGAAGCTTTCTTT
TRBV4-3	NA	TRBJ1-5	17	TRBD1	CASSQGGTGFSNQPQHF	TGCGCCAGCAGCCAAGGTGGGACAGGGTTTAGCAATCAGCCCCAGCATTTT
TRBV28	NA	TRBJ2-1	15	TRBD2	CASSLRAGAYNEQFF	TGTGCCAGCAGTTTACGGGCGGGGGCCTACAATGAGCAGTTCTTC
TRBV2	NA	TRBJ1-5	14	NA	CASSWTASNQPQHF	TGTGCCAGCAGTTGGACAGCGAGCAATCAGCCCCAGCATTTT
TRBV7-6	NA	TRBJ1-2	15	NA	CASSQELTGIRGYTF	TGTGCCAGCAGCCAGGAATTAACAGGGATTCGTGGCTACACCTTC
TRBV19	NA	TRBJ2-5	15	TRBD2	CASSPTSGSLETQYF	TGTGCCAGTAGTCCCACTAGCGGGTCCCTAGAGACCCAGTACTTC
TRBV9	NA	TRBJ1-3	15	TRBD1	CASSAHRQGLNTIYF	TGTGCCAGCAGCGCCCACCGACAGGGGTTAAACACCATATATTTT
TRBV18	NA	TRBJ1-1	14	NA	CASSPQEGFTEAFF	TGTGCCAGCTCACCACAAGAGGGTTTCACTGAAGCTTTCTTT
TRBV5-1	NA	TRBJ1-2	13	TRBD1	CASSFTGTGGYTF	TGCGCCAGCAGCTTTACCGGGACAGGGGGCTACACCTTC
TRBV28	NA	TRBJ2-5	15	NA	CASSRLDASQETQYF	TGTGCCAGCAGTCGACTAGACGCCTCACAAGAGACCCAGTACTTC
TRBV19	NA	TRBJ2-4	16	TRBD1	CASSIGDRVGVNIQYF	TGTGCCAGTAGTATAGGGGACAGGGTCGGCGTAAACATTCAGTACTTC
TRBV19	NA	TRBJ1-5	14	TRBD1	CASSIGGGTAAQHF	TGTGCCAGTAGTATAGGAGGGGGGACAGCGGCCCAGCATTTT
TRBV6-5	NA	TRBJ2-3	15	TRBD1	CASSLQGAKTDTQYF	TGTGCCAGCAGCCTACAGGGGGCGAAGACAGATACGCAGTATTTT
TRBV28	NA	TRBJ1-2	14	NA	CASSFFRGNYGYTF	TGTGCCAGCAGTTTCTTCAGGGGAAACTATGGCTACACCTTC
TRBV27	NA	TRBJ1-4	20	NA	CASSLSFRAGRGKGDEKLFF	TGTGCCAGCAGTTTATCGTTCCGTGCGGGGAGGGGAAAGGGGGATGAAAAACTGTTTTTT
TRBV6-6	NA	TRBJ1-5	15	NA	CASSLGRGSNQPQHF	TGTGCCAGCAGTTTAGGGCGAGGGTCTAATCAGCCCCAGCATTTT
TRBV11-2	NA	TRBJ2-7	13	NA	CASSKTGEHEQYF	TGTGCCAGCAGCAAGACGGGGGAGCACGAGCAGTACTTC
TRBV27	NA	TRBJ2-1	15	TRBD1	CASTSTGKLYNEQFF	TGTGCCAGCACCTCGACAGGGAAACTCTACAATGAGCAGTTCTTC
TRBV27	NA	TRBJ2-1	18	TRBD2	CASSFLGTSGTSYNEQFF	TGTGCCAGCAGTTTTCTGGGGACTAGCGGAACATCCTACAATGAGCAGTTCTTC
TRBV28	NA	TRBJ1-5	15	NA	CASSLTGSSNQPQHF	TGTGCCAGCAGTTTAACCGGGTCTAGCAATCAGCCCCAGCATTTT
TRBV7-7	once	TRBJ2-5	15	TRBD1	CASSIGTGGRETQYF	TGTGCTAGCAGCATCGGGACAGGGGGTCGGGAGACCCAGTACTTC
TRBV5-8	NA	TRBJ1-2	12	NA	CASSLTGSGYTF	TGTGCCAGCAGCTTGACAGGGTCTGGCTACACCTTC
TRBV9	NA	TRBJ1-2	16	TRBD1	CASSPRTGGEYYGYTF	TGTGCCAGCAGCCCTAGGACAGGGGGCGAGTACTATGGCTACACCTTC
TRBV2	NA	TRBJ1-5	14	TRBD1	CASSRQGGSQPQHF	TGTGCCAGCAGTAGACAGGGTGGGAGTCAGCCCCAGCATTTT
TRBV5-1	NA	TRBJ2-6	15	NA	CASTPLSSGANVLTF	TGCGCCAGCACTCCTCTCAGCTCTGGGGCCAACGTCCTGACTTTC
TRBV27	NA	TRBJ1-1	12	TRBD1	CASSSRQGQAFF	TGTGCCAGCAGCTCCCGACAGGGGCAAGCTTTCTTT
TRBV7-2	NA	TRBJ2-7	15	TRBD1	CASSLRDRGGREQYF	TGTGCCAGCAGCTTAAGGGACAGGGGGGGACGGGAGCAGTACTTC
TRBV9	NA	TRBJ1-2	13	NA	CASSPTQGYGYTF	TGTGCCAGCAGCCCGACCCAGGGGTATGGCTACACCTTC
TRBV6-1	few	TRBJ1-5	14	TRBD1	CASEMTGGNQPQHF	TGTGCCAGCGAAATGACAGGGGGAAATCAGCCCCAGCATTTT